A single sample gave rise to the 11 T cell receptor beta chains below, sequenced in a study of OX40 agonist ivuxolimab in advanced cancers. The protocol was immunoSEQ multiplex PCR, while the TCRdb copy is restricted to in-frame clones and leaves out a portion. Of around 60,000 clones detected, around 79% appear once; the ten largest clones hold approximately 11%. The sample was CD4+ or CD8+ T cells sorted from blood, taken in a trial of the OX40 agonist ivuxolimab. Receptors were obtained from an adult with an advanced solid tumor such as melanoma, head and neck, liver or kidney cancer.

The V gene is TRBV7-9, the J gene TRBJ2-7, with D tentatively TRBD1 (6 bases). The V gene lost 4 bases and the J gene lost 2 bases, with 15 bases spanning the gap. Germline lookup yields CDR1 SEHNR and CDR2 FQNEAQ (reference sequence). This CDR3 contains 15 residues. In nucleotides, the CDR3 is TGTGCCAGCAGCTCAGTTTTGACAGGAGCCTACGAGCAGTACTTC. This sequence encodes CASSSVLTGAYEQYF.

The chain uses TRBV29-1 and TRBJ2-1; no definite D call. The CDR3 totals 11 residues. Trimming cost V 3 bases and J 6 bases, with 6 bases left between them. Germline CDR1 reads SQVTM; CDR2 reads ANQGSEA. The CDR3: CSVDRFNEQFF. The CDR3 bases are TGCAGCGTTGACAGGTTCAATGAGCAGTTCTTC.

This chain uses TRBV27 with TRBJ1-1, with a possible D match to TRBD1 (6 bases). Deletions cut 5 bases from V and 7 bases from J, with 8 bases between. Germline V CDR1 and CDR2: MNHEY, SMNVEV (reference sequence). This CDR3 is built from 11 residues. The CDR3 protein is CASSQGLEAFF. The CDR3 bases are TGTGCCAGCAGTCAGGGGCTTGAAGCTTTCTTT.

The chain uses TRBV4-3 and TRBJ2-5; 10 bases map to TRBD2. The last part of the DNA fits TRBJ2-7 better; the J call may be wrong. The germline gives CDR1 LGHNA, CDR2 YSLEER. CDR3 length: 15 residues. The DNA for the CDR3 is TGCGCCAGCAGCCAAGTTACTAGCGGGGCCTACGAGCAGTACTTC. Residues: CASSQVTSGAYEQYF.

This clone was detected a few times. The rearrangement joins TRBV2 to TRBJ1-2; D remains ambiguous. The V end lost 4 bases, the J end lost 1 base, and 13 bases lay between the germline ends. The germline V gene has CDR1 SNHLY and CDR2 FYNNEI. The CDR3 loop spans 15 amino acids. The DNA of the CDR3 is TGTGCCAGCAGTGGAGCAAGGGAGTTTAACTATGGCTACACCTTC. Translation: CASSGAREFNYGYTF.

The J gene is TRBJ1-5, the V gene TRBV4-1, with D unresolved. Germline values: CDR1 MGHRA, CDR2 YSYEKL. This CDR3 has 17 amino acids. Trimming stripped 0 bases from V and 3 bases from J, with 15 bases between. DNA of the CDR3: TGCGCCAGCAGCCAAGAGCGAAGTTGGGGTCCCAATCAGCCCCAGCATTTT. Its translation: CASSQERSWGPNQPQHF.

The genes are TRBV11-3 and TRBJ1-1; tentative D call: TRBD1 (6 bases). The ends were cut back, 2 bases at V and 7 bases at J, with 8 bases in the middle. From germline, CDR1 is SGHNT and CDR2 YENEEA. This CDR3 is 12 amino acids long. The CDR3 bases are TGTGCCAGCAGCTTACCACAGGGTGAAGCTTTCTTT. Translating gives CASSLPQGEAFF.

V usage is TRBV28 and J usage is TRBJ2-7, with 11 nucleotides matching TRBD2. The CDR3 is 16 residues long. The V segment lost 5 bases and the J segment 2 bases; nucleotides outside the gene matches: 8. Germline loops: CDR1 MDHEN, CDR2 SYDVKM. CDR3 sequence: CASSPVAGGSTYEQYF. The CDR3 nucleotides are TGTGCCAGCAGTCCTGTAGCGGGAGGGTCTACCTACGAGCAGTACTTC.

This clone was counted at least ten times. The chain combines TRBV10-3 with TRBJ2-1; 8 bases are shared with TRBD1. The CDR3 is 17 amino acids. V gave up 3 bases and J gave up 4 bases; unmatched junction bases: 11. Germline V gene sequence: CDR1 ENHRY, CDR2 SYGVKD. The CDR3 loop reads CAISDHTDGTGYNEQFF. CDR3 nucleotides: TGTGCCATCAGTGACCACACTGACGGGACAGGTTACAATGAGCAGTTCTTC.

The chain combines TRBV7-2 with TRBJ2-5; possibly TRBD1 or TRBD2 for D (5 bases each). Deletions cut 5 bases from V and 5 bases from J, with 18 bases between. The CDR3 runs 15 residues. In germline, CDR1 is SGHTA, CDR2 FQGNSA. The CDR3 nucleotides read TGTGCCAGCAGCCTTCGCTCCGGGACCTGGGAGACCCAGTACTTC. Its protein is CASSLRSGTWETQYF.

The chain uses TRBV27 and TRBJ2-5; 16 bases line up with TRBD2. CDR1 and CDR2 from the germline V gene are MNHEY and SMNVEV (reference sequence). The V and J ends lost 6 bases and 5 bases, in that order; junction bases with no gene match: 9. This CDR3 has 17 amino acids. The CDR3 DNA reads as TGTGCCAGCAGCCGCGGGACTAGCGGGAGGGCCACCGAGACCCAGTACTTC. Translating it yields CASSRGTSGRATETQYF.